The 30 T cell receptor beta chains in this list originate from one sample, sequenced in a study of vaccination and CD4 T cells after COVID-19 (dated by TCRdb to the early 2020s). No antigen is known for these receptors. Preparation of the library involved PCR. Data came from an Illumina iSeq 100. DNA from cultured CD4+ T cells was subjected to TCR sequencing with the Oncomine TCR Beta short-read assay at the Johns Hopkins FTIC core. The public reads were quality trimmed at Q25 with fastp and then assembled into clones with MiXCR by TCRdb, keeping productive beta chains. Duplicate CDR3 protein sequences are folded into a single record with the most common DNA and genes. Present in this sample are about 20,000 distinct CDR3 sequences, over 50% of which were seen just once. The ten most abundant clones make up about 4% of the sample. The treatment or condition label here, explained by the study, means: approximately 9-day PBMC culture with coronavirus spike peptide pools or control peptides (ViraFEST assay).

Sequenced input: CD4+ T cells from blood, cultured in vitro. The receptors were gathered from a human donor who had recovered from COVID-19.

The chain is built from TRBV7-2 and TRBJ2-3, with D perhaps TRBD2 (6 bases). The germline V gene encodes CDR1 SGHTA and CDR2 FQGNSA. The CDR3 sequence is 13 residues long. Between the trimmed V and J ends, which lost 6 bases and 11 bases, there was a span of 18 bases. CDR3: CASSFDTGVGQYF. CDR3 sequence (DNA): TGTGCCAGCAGTTTCGACACGGGGGTAGGGCAGTATTTT.

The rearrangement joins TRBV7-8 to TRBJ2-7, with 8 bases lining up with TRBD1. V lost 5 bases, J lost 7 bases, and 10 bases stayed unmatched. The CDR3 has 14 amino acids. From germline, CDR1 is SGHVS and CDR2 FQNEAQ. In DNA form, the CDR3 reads TGTGCCAGCAGCCAGGGGGCCGTTTACGGAGAGCAGTACTTC. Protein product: CASSQGAVYGEQYF. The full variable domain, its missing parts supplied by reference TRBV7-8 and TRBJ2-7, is GAGVSQSPRYKVAKRGQDVALRCDPISGHVSLFWYQQALGQGPEFLTYFQNEAQLDKSGLPSDRFFAERPEGSVSTLKIQRTQQEDSAVYLCASSQGAVYGEQYFGPGTRLTVT.

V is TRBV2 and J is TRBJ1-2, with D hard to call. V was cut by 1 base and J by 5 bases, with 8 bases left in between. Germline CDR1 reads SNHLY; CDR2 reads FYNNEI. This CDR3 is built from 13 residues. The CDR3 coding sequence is TGTGCCAGCAGTGAAGGGCACTTTTATGGCTACACCTTC. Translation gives CASSEGHFYGYTF.

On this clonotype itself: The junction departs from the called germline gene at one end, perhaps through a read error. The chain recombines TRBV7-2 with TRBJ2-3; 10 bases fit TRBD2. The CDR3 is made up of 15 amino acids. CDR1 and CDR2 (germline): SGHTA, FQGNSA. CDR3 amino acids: CASRLAGGFTDTQYF. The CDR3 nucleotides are TGTGCCAGCAGATTAGCGGGGGGCTTCACAGATACGCAGTATTTT. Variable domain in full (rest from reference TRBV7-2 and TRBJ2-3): GAGVSQSPSNKVTEKGKDVELRCDPISGHTALYWYRQSLGQGLEFLIYFQGNSAPDKSGLPSDRFSAERTGGSVSTLTIQRTQQEDSAVYLCASRLAGGFTDTQYFGPGTRLTVL.

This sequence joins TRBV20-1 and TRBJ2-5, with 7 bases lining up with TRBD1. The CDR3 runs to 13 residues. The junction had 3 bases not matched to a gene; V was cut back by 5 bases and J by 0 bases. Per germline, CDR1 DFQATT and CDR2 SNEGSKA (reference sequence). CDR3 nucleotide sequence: TGCAGTGCTGCCGGGACAGACCAAGAGACCCAGTACTTC. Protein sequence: CSAAGTDQETQYF.

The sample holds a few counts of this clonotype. CDR3 in DNA: TGCAGTGCTCAGGGACTAGGAAACGAGCAGTACTTC. Amino acids: CSAQGLGNEQYF. The rearrangement links TRBV20-1 to TRBJ2-7; TRBD2 agrees at 8 bases. CDR3 length: 12 residues. Germline CDR1 DFQATT, CDR2 SNEGSKA (reference sequence). V shed 5 bases, J shed 5 bases, and the junction held 5 bases outside the gene matches.

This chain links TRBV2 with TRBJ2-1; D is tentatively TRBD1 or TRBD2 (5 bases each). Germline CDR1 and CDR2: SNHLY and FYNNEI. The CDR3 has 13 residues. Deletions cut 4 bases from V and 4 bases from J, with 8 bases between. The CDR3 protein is CASSGDRYNEQFF. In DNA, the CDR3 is TGTGCCAGCAGTGGGGACCGATACAATGAGCAGTTCTTC.

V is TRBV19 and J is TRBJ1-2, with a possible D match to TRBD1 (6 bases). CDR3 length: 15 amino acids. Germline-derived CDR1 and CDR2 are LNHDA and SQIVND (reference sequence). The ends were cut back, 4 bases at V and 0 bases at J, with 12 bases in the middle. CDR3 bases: TGTGCCAGTAGTACACCAGGGGCGTCTAACTATGGCTACACCTTC. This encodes CASSTPGASNYGYTF.

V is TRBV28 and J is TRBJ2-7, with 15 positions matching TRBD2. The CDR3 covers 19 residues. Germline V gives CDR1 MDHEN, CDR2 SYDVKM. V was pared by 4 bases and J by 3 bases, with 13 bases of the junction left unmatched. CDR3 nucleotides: TGTGCCAGCAGTTACCTTAAGGGACTAGCGGGAGGCCCAAGCTACGAGCAGTACTTC. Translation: CASSYLKGLAGGPSYEQYF.

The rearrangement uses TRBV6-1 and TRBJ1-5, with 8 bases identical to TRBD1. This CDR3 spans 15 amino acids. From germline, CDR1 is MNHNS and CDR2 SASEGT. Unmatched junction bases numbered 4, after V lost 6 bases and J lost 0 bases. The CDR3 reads CASRPQGASNQPQHF. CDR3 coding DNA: TGTGCCAGCAGGCCTCAGGGGGCTAGCAATCAGCCCCAGCATTTT.

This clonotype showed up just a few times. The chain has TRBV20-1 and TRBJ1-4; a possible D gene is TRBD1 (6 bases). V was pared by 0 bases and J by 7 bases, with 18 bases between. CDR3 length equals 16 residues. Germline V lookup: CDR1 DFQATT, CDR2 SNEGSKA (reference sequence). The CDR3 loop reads CSAREPKGGRGEKLFF. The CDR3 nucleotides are TGCAGTGCTAGAGAGCCCAAAGGGGGGAGAGGTGAAAAACTGTTTTTT.

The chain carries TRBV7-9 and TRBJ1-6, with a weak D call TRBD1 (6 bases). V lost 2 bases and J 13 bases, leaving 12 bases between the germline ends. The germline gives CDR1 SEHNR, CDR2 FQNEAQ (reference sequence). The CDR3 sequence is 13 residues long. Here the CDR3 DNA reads TGTGCCAGCAGCTTAAGGCAGGGGACGCCCCTCCACTTT. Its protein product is CASSLRQGTPLHF.

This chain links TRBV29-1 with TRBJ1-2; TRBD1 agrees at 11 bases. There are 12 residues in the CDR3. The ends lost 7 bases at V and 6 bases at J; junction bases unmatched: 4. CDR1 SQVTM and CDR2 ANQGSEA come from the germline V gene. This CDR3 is CSALDRGHGYTF. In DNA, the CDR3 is TGCAGCGCCTTGGACAGGGGGCATGGCTACACCTTC.

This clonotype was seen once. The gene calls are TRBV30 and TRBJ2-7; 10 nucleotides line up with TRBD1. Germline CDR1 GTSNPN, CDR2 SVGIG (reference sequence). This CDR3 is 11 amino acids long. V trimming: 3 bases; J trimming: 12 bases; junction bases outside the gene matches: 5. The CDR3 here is CAWRTGTGAYF. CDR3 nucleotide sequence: TGTGCCTGGAGGACCGGGACAGGGGCGTACTTC.

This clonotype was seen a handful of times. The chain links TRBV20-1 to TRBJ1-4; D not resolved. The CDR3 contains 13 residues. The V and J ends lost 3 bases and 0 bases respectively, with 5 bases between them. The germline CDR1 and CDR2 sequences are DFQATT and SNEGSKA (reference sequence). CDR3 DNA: TGCAGTGCTAGGGGGTCAACTAATGAAAAACTGTTTTTT. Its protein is CSARGSTNEKLFF.

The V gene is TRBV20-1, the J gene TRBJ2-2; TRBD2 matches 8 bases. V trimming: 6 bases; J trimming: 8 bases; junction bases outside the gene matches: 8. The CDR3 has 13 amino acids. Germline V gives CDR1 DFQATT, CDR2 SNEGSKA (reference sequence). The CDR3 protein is CSAQDGLAGELFF. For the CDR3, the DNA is TGCAGTGCCCAAGATGGACTAGCTGGGGAGCTGTTTTTT.

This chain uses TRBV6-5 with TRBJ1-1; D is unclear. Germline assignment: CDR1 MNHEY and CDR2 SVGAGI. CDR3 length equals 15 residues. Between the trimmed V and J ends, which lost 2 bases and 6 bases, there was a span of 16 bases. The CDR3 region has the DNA TGTGCCAGCAGTTACCCGTTTGAGCGGGCGGCTGAAGCTTTCTTT. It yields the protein CASSYPFERAAEAFF.

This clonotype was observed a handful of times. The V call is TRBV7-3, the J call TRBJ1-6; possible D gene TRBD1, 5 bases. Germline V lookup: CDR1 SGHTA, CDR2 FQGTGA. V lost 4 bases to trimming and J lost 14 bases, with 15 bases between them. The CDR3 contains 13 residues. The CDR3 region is CASSWDGSDTLHF. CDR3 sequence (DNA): TGTGCCAGCAGCTGGGACGGCTCAGACACCCTCCACTTT.

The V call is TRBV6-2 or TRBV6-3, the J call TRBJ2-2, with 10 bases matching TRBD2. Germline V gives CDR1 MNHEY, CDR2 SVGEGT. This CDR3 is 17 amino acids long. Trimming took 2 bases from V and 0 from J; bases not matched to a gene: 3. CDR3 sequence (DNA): TGTGCCAGCAGTTACGAGCGGGGGGGCGCGAACACCGGGGAGCTGTTTTTT. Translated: CASSYERGGANTGELFF.

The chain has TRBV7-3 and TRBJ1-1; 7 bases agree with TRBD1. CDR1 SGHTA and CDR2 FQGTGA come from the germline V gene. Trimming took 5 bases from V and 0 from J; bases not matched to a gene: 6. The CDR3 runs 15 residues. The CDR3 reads CASSSTGALNTEAFF. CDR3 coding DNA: TGTGCCAGCAGCAGCACAGGGGCGCTGAACACTGAAGCTTTCTTT.

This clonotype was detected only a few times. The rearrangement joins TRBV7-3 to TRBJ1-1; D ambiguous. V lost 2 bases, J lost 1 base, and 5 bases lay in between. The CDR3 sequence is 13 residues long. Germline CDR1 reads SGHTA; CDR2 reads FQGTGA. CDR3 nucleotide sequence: TGTGCCAGCAGCTTATGGAGGAACACTGAAGCTTTCTTT. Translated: CASSLWRNTEAFF.

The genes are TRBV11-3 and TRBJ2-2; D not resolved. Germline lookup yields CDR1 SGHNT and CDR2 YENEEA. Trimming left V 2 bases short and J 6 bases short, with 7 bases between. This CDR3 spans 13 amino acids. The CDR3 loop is CASSLRWAGELFF. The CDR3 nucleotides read TGTGCCAGCAGCTTACGGTGGGCCGGGGAGCTGTTTTTT.

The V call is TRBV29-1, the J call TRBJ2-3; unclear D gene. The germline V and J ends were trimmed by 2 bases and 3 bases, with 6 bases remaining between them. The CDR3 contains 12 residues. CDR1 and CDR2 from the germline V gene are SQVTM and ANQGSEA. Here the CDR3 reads CSVELGTDTQYF. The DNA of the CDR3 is TGCAGCGTTGAACTGGGGACAGATACGCAGTATTTT.

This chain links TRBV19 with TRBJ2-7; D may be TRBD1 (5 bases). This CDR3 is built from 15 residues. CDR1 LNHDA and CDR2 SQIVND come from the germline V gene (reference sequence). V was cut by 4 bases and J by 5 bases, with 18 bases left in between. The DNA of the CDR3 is TGTGCCAGTAGTACTAGTGGGGCGATCGCCAACGAGCAGTACTTC. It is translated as CASSTSGAIANEQYF.

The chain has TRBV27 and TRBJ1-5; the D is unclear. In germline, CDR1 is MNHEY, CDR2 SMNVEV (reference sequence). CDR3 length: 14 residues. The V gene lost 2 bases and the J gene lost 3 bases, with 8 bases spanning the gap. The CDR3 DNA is TGTGCCAGCAGTTTAAGGCTGGACAATCAGCCCCAGCATTTT. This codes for CASSLRLDNQPQHF.

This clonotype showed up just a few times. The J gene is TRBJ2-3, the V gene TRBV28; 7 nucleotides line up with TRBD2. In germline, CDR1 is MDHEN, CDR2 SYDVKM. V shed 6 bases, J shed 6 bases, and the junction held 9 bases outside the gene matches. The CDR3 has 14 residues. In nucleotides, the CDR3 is TGTGCCAGCAGCACCTCGCGGGAGTTGGATACGCAGTATTTT. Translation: CASSTSRELDTQYF.

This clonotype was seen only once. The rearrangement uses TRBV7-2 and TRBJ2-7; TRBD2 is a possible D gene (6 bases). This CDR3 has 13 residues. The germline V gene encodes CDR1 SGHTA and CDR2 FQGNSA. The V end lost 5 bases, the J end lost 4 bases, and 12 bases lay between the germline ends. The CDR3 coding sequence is TGTGCCAGCAGCCTAGAAGCGGGTTACGAGCAGTACTTC. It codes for CASSLEAGYEQYF.

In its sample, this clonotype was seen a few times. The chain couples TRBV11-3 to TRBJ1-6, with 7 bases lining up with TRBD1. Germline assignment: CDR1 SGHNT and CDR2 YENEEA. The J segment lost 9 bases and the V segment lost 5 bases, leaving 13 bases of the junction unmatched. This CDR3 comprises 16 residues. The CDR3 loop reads CASSPRQGGARSPLHF. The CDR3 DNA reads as TGTGCCAGCAGCCCACGACAGGGAGGAGCTCGTTCACCCCTCCACTTT.

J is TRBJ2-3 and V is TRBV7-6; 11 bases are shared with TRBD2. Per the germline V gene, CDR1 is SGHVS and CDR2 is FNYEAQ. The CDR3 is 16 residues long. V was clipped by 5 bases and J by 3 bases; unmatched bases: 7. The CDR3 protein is CASSPLAGGVTDTQYF. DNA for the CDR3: TGTGCCAGCAGCCCTCTAGCGGGAGGAGTTACAGATACGCAGTATTTT.

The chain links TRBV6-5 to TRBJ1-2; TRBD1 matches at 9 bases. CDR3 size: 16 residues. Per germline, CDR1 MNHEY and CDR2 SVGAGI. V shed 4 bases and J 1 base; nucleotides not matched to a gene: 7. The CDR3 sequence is CASSLPWTGVNYGYTF. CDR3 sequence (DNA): TGTGCCAGCAGTTTACCGTGGACAGGGGTTAACTATGGCTACACCTTC.